The sample holds a few counts of the clone carrying this TCR beta chain. The antigen is unknown. These data belong to a study of response to subunit inactivated influenza vaccine. Broader study findings: Seasonal influenza vaccination, on each occasion, was suggested by the authors to recruit few new T cells.

TCRdb passed the RT-PCR reads through MiXCR, listing each CDR3 protein once. Of about 780,000 distinct CDR3 sequences in the sample, approximately 17% were seen once. The CDR3 is made up of 13 amino acids. Trimming removed 3 bases from V and 15 bases from J; junction bases left unmatched: 9. CDR1 is LGHNA, CDR2 YSLEER, per germline. The origin of this receptor is a man aged 45-65 years who received an inactivated influenza vaccine. The sequences come from PBMCs from blood, collected about 5 days after vaccination. The chain combines TRBV4-3 with TRBJ2-1, with 9 bases matching TRBD2. The CDR3 here is CASSQTGTSSRFF. For the CDR3, the DNA is TGCGCCAGCAGCCAGACCGGGACTAGCTCTCGGTTCTTC.